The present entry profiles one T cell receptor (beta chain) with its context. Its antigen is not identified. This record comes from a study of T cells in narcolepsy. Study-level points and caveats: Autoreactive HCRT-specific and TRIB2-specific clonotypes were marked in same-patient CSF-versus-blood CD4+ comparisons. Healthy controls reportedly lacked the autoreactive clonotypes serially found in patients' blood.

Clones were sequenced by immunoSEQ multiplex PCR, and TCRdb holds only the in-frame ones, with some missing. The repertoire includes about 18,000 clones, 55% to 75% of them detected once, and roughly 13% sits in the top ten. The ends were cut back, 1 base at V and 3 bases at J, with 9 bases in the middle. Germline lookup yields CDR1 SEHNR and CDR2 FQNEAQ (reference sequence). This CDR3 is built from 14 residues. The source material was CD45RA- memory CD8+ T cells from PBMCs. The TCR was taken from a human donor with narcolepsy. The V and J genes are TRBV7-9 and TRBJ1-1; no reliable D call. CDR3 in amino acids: CASSLVSGYTEAFF. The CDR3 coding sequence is TGTGCCAGCAGCTTAGTCTCCGGGTACACTGAAGCTTTCTTT.